This T cell receptor beta chain stems from a study of cytomegalovirus exposure and HLA in healthy donors. Looking at the study overall: There were some 380 genotyped donors. Of these, 75% to 85% fell in the genetic ancestry cluster associated with self-reported Caucasian donors.

PCR employed 60 Vbeta and 13 Jbeta primers. Sequencing used immunoSEQ multiplex PCR; TCRdb keeps in-frame clones, though not all of them. This sample has 120,000 or so clones, with over 70% found just once. General study results and limits: The study designated 150 or so TCR beta chains cytomegalovirus-associated. Only CMV serostatus was available as immune exposure information.

The CDR3 extends over 14 amino acids. Trimming shortened V by 3 bases and J by 4 bases, and 11 bases separated the two germline ends. Germline lookup yields CDR1 LNHDA and CDR2 SQIVND (reference sequence). To note about this clone: Antigen specificity is unknown.

Sequenced sample: PBMCs. The TCR sequence derives from a woman between 50 and 59 years old in good health and CMV-seropositive. The J gene is TRBJ2-3, the V gene TRBV19; TRBD1 is a possible D gene (5 bases). The CDR3 loop is CASSIGRAADTQYF. The CDR3 DNA follows: TGTGCCAGTAGTATTGGCAGGGCGGCAGATACGCAGTATTTT. The full variable domain, its missing parts supplied by reference TRBV19 and TRBJ2-3, is DGGITQSPKYLFRKEGQNVTLSCEQNLNHDAMYWYRQDPGQGLRLIYYSQIVNDFQKGDIAEGYSVSREKKESFPLTVTSAQKNPTAFYLCASSIGRAADTQYFGPGTRLTVL.